What follows describes a single TCR beta chain. The CDR3 is made up of 13 amino acids. V dropped 3 bases and J dropped 4 bases, with 9 bases sitting between them. The germline V gene encodes CDR1 LNHDA and CDR2 SQIVND (reference sequence). The data were obtained in a study of blood T cell repertoires in COVID-19. Study background: T cells, B-cell-depleted T cells, or PBMCs supplied cDNA or gDNA.

Sequencing was performed with immunoSEQ multiplex PCR; in TCRdb, only in-frame clones are kept and a portion is missing. The sample contains fewer than 200,000 clones, approximately 84% of which appear only once. Sequenced input: peripheral blood. The receptor comes from a man aged 35 to 55 who had recovered from COVID-19. This chain connects TRBV19 to TRBJ1-2, with D unclear. The CDR3 DNA follows: TGTGCCAGTAGTATCGAGGGTGGCTATGGCTACACCTTC. This gives the protein CASSIEGGYGYTF.